Listed below are T cell receptor beta chains from one sample, sequenced in a study of OX40 agonist ivuxolimab in advanced cancers. Generated by immunoSEQ multiplex PCR, the TCRdb table keeps only in-frame clones and is missing some. The repertoire has 65,000 to 80,000 clones, about 90% of them found once; the top ten carry approximately 0.56%. The sample was CD4+ or CD8+ T cells sorted from blood, taken in a trial of the OX40 agonist ivuxolimab. These receptor sequences come from an adult with an advanced solid tumor such as melanoma, head and neck, liver or kidney cancer. CDR3s include the opening cysteine and the closing phenylalanine or tryptophan. D genes are given only for firm matches. Some rows have no size entry. The others give once, few or many, or a class for an expanded clone.

j_gene: TRBJ2-1
abundance: .
v_gene: TRBV21-1
d_gene: .
CDR3nt: TGTGCCAGCAGCAAAGGGGCCTTTCGACATGAGCAGTTCTTC
CDR3aa: CASSKGAFRHEQFF

j_gene: TRBJ2-7
abundance: .
v_gene: TRBV29-1
d_gene: .
CDR3nt: TGCAGCGTTGAGGGACTTCCTGGCACCTACGAGCAGTACTTC
CDR3aa: CSVEGLPGTYEQYF

j_gene: TRBJ2-5
abundance: .
v_gene: TRBV5-1
d_gene: .
CDR3nt: TGCGCCAGCAGCTTTACGTCTGGGGGACCCCGACAAGAGACCCAGTACTTC
CDR3aa: CASSFTSGGPRQETQYF

j_gene: TRBJ2-1
abundance: .
v_gene: TRBV7-2
d_gene: TRBD2
CDR3nt: TGTGCCAGCAGCTTAATCGCTAGCGGGAACCAGTTCTTC
CDR3aa: CASSLIASGNQFF

j_gene: TRBJ2-3
abundance: .
v_gene: TRBV5-1
d_gene: TRBD2
CDR3nt: TGCGCCAGCAGCTTGGTGTCTAGCGGGCGACTAGATACGCAGTATTTT
CDR3aa: CASSLVSSGRLDTQYF

j_gene: TRBJ2-5
abundance: .
v_gene: TRBV7-3
d_gene: TRBD1
CDR3nt: TGTGCCAGCAGCCCGAGGGGGACAGGGATGCCCCAGTACTTC
CDR3aa: CASSPRGTGMPQYF

j_gene: TRBJ2-1
abundance: .
v_gene: TRBV19
d_gene: .
CDR3nt: TGTGCCAGTAGTGATCGACTAGAGAGGGATGAGCAGTTCTTC
CDR3aa: CASSDRLERDEQFF

j_gene: TRBJ2-7
abundance: .
v_gene: TRBV11-2
d_gene: TRBD1
CDR3nt: TGTGCCAGCAGCTCCCTGGGACAGGCCTACGAGCAGTACTTC
CDR3aa: CASSSLGQAYEQYF

j_gene: TRBJ1-1
abundance: .
v_gene: TRBV7-8
d_gene: TRBD1
CDR3nt: TGTGCCAGCAGCCAGACAGGGCCGAACACTGAAGCTTTCTTT
CDR3aa: CASSQTGPNTEAFF

j_gene: TRBJ2-1
abundance: once
v_gene: TRBV11-1
d_gene: TRBD1
CDR3nt: TGTGCCAGCAGCGTGCCGGGACAGGGTCTCAATGAGCAGTTCTTC
CDR3aa: CASSVPGQGLNEQFF

j_gene: TRBJ2-2
abundance: once
v_gene: TRBV11-3
d_gene: TRBD2
CDR3nt: TGTGCCAGCAGCTCTTCTAGCGGGGTCACCGGGGAGCTGTTTTTT
CDR3aa: CASSSSSGVTGELFF

j_gene: TRBJ1-2
abundance: .
v_gene: TRBV7-3
d_gene: TRBD1
CDR3nt: TGTGCCAGCAGCCCCGGGACAGGGTTATCAGGCTACACCTTC
CDR3aa: CASSPGTGLSGYTF

j_gene: TRBJ2-7
abundance: .
v_gene: TRBV28
d_gene: .
CDR3nt: TGTGCCAGCAGTTCGGAGCCTAGCGAGCAGTACTTC
CDR3aa: CASSSEPSEQYF

j_gene: TRBJ2-3
abundance: .
v_gene: TRBV19
d_gene: .
CDR3nt: TGTGCCAGTAGTATTCTGCGGAGCACAGATACGCAGTATTTT
CDR3aa: CASSILRSTDTQYF

j_gene: TRBJ2-1
abundance: .
v_gene: TRBV7-9
d_gene: .
CDR3nt: TGTGCCAGCAGCTTCCTAAGGGGACAAATGGCCCACTTGGATGAGCAGTTCTTC
CDR3aa: CASSFLRGQMAHLDEQFF

j_gene: TRBJ2-3
abundance: once
v_gene: TRBV19
d_gene: TRBD2
CDR3nt: TGTGCCAGTAGTATGACGGGAGGGTCCACAGATACGCAGTATTTT
CDR3aa: CASSMTGGSTDTQYF

j_gene: TRBJ1-1
abundance: .
v_gene: TRBV5-4
d_gene: TRBD1
CDR3nt: TGTGCCAGCAGCTTTGGACAGGGCCGGACTGAAGCTTTCTTT
CDR3aa: CASSFGQGRTEAFF

j_gene: TRBJ1-5
abundance: few
v_gene: TRBV6-1
d_gene: .
CDR3nt: TGTGCCAGCACTGGGGGCAGGGGCAATCAGCCCCAGCATTTT
CDR3aa: CASTGGRGNQPQHF

j_gene: TRBJ2-7
abundance: .
v_gene: TRBV5-4
d_gene: TRBD2
CDR3nt: TGTGCCAGCAGCTTACGACTAGCGGGCTACGAGCAGTACTTC
CDR3aa: CASSLRLAGYEQYF

j_gene: TRBJ2-3
abundance: .
v_gene: TRBV6-6
d_gene: .
CDR3nt: TGTGCCAGCAGTTATACTGCCGATAGGGCAGATACGCAGTATTTT
CDR3aa: CASSYTADRADTQYF

j_gene: TRBJ2-5
abundance: once
v_gene: TRBV5-1
d_gene: TRBD2
CDR3nt: TGCGCCGCCTCAACTAGTAGCGGGCAACAAGAGACCCAGTACTTC
CDR3aa: CAASTSSGQQETQYF

j_gene: TRBJ2-7
abundance: .
v_gene: TRBV5-1
d_gene: TRBD2
CDR3nt: TGCGCCAGCAGCTTTATGGGGACTAGCGGGAGGGCCTACGAGCAGTACTTC
CDR3aa: CASSFMGTSGRAYEQYF

j_gene: TRBJ2-1
abundance: .
v_gene: TRBV5-1
d_gene: .
CDR3nt: TGCGCCAGCGCTAGCGCCCCGGGAGAGCAGTTCTTC
CDR3aa: CASASAPGEQFF

j_gene: TRBJ2-5
abundance: .
v_gene: TRBV5-1
d_gene: TRBD2
CDR3nt: TGCGCCAGCAGCTTGGATCGACTAGCGGGGGGTCCCCCGCAGGAGACCCAGTACTTC
CDR3aa: CASSLDRLAGGPPQETQYF

j_gene: TRBJ1-4
abundance: .
v_gene: TRBV6-6
d_gene: .
CDR3nt: TGTGCCAGCAGTTACCAGGGCGAAAAACTGTTTTTT
CDR3aa: CASSYQGEKLFF

j_gene: TRBJ2-7
abundance: .
v_gene: TRBV19
d_gene: .
CDR3nt: TGTGCCAGTAGTATGGGGGCAGGACTATCCTACGAGCAGTACTTC
CDR3aa: CASSMGAGLSYEQYF

j_gene: TRBJ2-1
abundance: .
v_gene: TRBV7-3
d_gene: .
CDR3nt: TGTGCCAGCAGCTCCGGGGGCAGCGGAGTCTACAATGAGCAGTTCTTC
CDR3aa: CASSSGGSGVYNEQFF

j_gene: TRBJ2-5
abundance: .
v_gene: TRBV10-3
d_gene: .
CDR3nt: TGTGCCATCGGCGGCAGGGTTCTGGACCAAGAGACCCAGTACTTC
CDR3aa: CAIGGRVLDQETQYF

j_gene: TRBJ2-3
abundance: .
v_gene: TRBV6-5
d_gene: .
CDR3nt: TGTGCCAGCAGTTACTCAGCCGGGGAAGATACGCAGTATTTT
CDR3aa: CASSYSAGEDTQYF

j_gene: TRBJ1-2
abundance: .
v_gene: TRBV6-5
d_gene: .
CDR3nt: TGTGCCAGCAGTACCCATGGGGACCCACCCCATGGCTACACCTTC
CDR3aa: CASSTHGDPPHGYTF

j_gene: TRBJ2-1
abundance: .
v_gene: TRBV11-3
d_gene: TRBD2
CDR3nt: TGTGCCAGCAGCTTAGCTGGGACTACCTTCAGATGGCAGTTCTTC
CDR3aa: CASSLAGTTFRWQFF

j_gene: TRBJ2-5
abundance: .
v_gene: TRBV19
d_gene: .
CDR3nt: TGTGCCAGTAGTATAGTAGGGGCGGAGACCCAGTACTTC
CDR3aa: CASSIVGAETQYF

j_gene: TRBJ2-3
abundance: .
v_gene: TRBV28
d_gene: TRBD2
CDR3nt: TGTGCCAGCAGTTTCAGCGGGAGGGCCACAGATACGCAGTATTTT
CDR3aa: CASSFSGRATDTQYF